A selection of T cell receptor beta chains follows, all from one sample in a study of shared clonotypes between healthy human individuals. Libraries were prepared by immunoSEQ multiplex PCR; TCRdb keeps only in-frame clonotypes and omits some of them. The sample lists 550,000 to 850,000 clones, roughly 72% occurring once. Specimen: memory CD4+ T cells sorted from blood. The receptors derive from a woman aged 25 to 39 in good health. The CDR3 runs from the conserved cysteine through the conserved F or W. Each record gives: CDR3 DNA, CDR3 protein, V gene, J gene, D gene, clone size. D genes are given only for firm matches. Expanded clones are given a class, and other clones once, few, many or no size at all.

DNA: TGCGCCAGCAGCTGGACTAGCGGGGATACCGGGGAGCTGTTTTTT; CDR3: CASSWTSGDTGELFF; V: TRBV5-1; J: TRBJ2-2; D: TRBD2; size: .
DNA: TGTGCCAGCAGTTTACACAGGGCTACTTATGGCTACACCTTC; CDR3: CASSLHRATYGYTF; V: TRBV28; J: TRBJ1-2; D: .; size: few
DNA: TGTGCCAGCAGTTTTTATGGGCGGGAGGCCTACGAGCAGTACTTC; CDR3: CASSFYGREAYEQYF; V: TRBV27; J: TRBJ2-7; D: TRBD2; size: .
DNA: TGTGCCAGCAGCCGATATACCGGGGAGCTGTTTTTT; CDR3: CASSRYTGELFF; V: TRBV7-9; J: TRBJ2-2; D: .; size: medium-sized
DNA: TGTGCCAGCAGCCCCGGGACCTCACGAAAGCCCTACGAGCAGTACTTC; CDR3: CASSPGTSRKPYEQYF; V: TRBV11-2; J: TRBJ2-7; D: .; size: .
DNA: TGTGCCAGCAGTTTTTCCAGCGGGTACTACAATGAGCAGTTCTTC; CDR3: CASSFSSGYYNEQFF; V: TRBV27; J: TRBJ2-1; D: .; size: .
DNA: TGTGCCAGCACCCTTTCTTCCCCGTACGAGCAGTACTTC; CDR3: CASTLSSPYEQYF; V: TRBV28; J: TRBJ2-7; D: .; size: .
DNA: TGTGCCAGTAGTATAAGGTCCACAGGGGTGGAGCAGCCCCAGCATTTT; CDR3: CASSIRSTGVEQPQHF; V: TRBV19; J: TRBJ1-5; D: TRBD1; size: .
DNA: TGTGCCAGCAGCCGGCAGGGCGAAAAACTGTTTTTT; CDR3: CASSRQGEKLFF; V: TRBV28; J: TRBJ1-4; D: .; size: .
DNA: TGCGCCAGCCAATTTGCGGGGAACACTGAAGCTTTCTTT; CDR3: CASQFAGNTEAFF; V: TRBV10-1; J: TRBJ1-1; D: .; size: .
DNA: TGCAGCGTTGACCCGGGGAACACTGAAGCTTTCTTT; CDR3: CSVDPGNTEAFF; V: TRBV29-1; J: TRBJ1-1; D: .; size: .
DNA: TGTGCCATCTCCCTTCGCGGATTCCAAGAGACCCAGTACTTC; CDR3: CAISLRGFQETQYF; V: TRBV10-3; J: TRBJ2-5; D: .; size: .
DNA: TGTGCCAGCAGTGACACCGGGACACCGAACACTGAAGCTTTCTTT; CDR3: CASSDTGTPNTEAFF; V: TRBV6-4; J: TRBJ1-1; D: .; size: .
DNA: TGTGCCAGCAGTTTAGGGGGGGGCCGGGTAGATACGCAGTATTTT; CDR3: CASSLGGGRVDTQYF; V: TRBV28; J: TRBJ2-3; D: .; size: .
DNA: TGTGCCAGTAGTACAGGGGGCAGCTCCTACAATGAGCAGTTCTTC; CDR3: CASSTGGSSYNEQFF; V: TRBV19; J: TRBJ2-1; D: TRBD1; size: .
DNA: TGTGCCAGCAGCGGATCCGGGACAGGGATTGGAGGTCAGCCCCAGCATTTT; CDR3: CASSGSGTGIGGQPQHF; V: TRBV5-6; J: TRBJ1-5; D: TRBD1; size: .
DNA: TGTGCCAGCAGTACTACTATGAGAGGGACAGTAAATAACTATGGCTACACCTTC; CDR3: CASSTTMRGTVNNYGYTF; V: TRBV27; J: TRBJ1-2; D: TRBD1; size: .
DNA: TGTGCCAGCAGCCCGGACATAACGACAGGCTACGAGCAGTACTTC; CDR3: CASSPDITTGYEQYF; V: TRBV4-2; J: TRBJ2-7; D: .; size: once
DNA: TGTGCCAGCAGTGCGTTCGGGAGTACGACTGGGTACGAGCAGTACTTC; CDR3: CASSAFGSTTGYEQYF; V: TRBV6-4; J: TRBJ2-7; D: .; size: .
DNA: TGCAGCGTTCACTCCGACGGGAACAGGGCGGACTATGGCTACACCTTC; CDR3: CSVHSDGNRADYGYTF; V: TRBV29-1; J: TRBJ1-2; D: .; size: .
DNA: TGTGCCAGCAGCTTAGATTGGCTGGTAGATACGCAGTATTTT; CDR3: CASSLDWLVDTQYF; V: TRBV11-2; J: TRBJ2-3; D: .; size: .
DNA: TGTGCCAGCAGCTACGCCGGGACAGGGACCTACGAGCAGTACTTC; CDR3: CASSYAGTGTYEQYF; V: TRBV7-2; J: TRBJ2-7; D: TRBD1; size: .